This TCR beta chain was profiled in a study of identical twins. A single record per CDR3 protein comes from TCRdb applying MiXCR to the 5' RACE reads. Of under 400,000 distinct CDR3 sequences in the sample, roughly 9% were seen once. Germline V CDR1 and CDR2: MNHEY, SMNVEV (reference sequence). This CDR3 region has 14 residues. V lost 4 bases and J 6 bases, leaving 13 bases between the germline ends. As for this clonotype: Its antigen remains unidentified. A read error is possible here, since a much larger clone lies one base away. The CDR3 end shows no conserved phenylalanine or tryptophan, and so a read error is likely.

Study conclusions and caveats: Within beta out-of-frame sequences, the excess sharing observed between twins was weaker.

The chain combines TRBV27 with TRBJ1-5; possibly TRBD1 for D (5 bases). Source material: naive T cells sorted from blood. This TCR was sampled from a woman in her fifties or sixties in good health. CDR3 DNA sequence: TGTGCCAGCAGTTATGACAGCGGAGCTCAGCCCCAGCATATT. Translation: CASSYDSGAQPQHI.